The sequence of this TCR beta chain was determined in a study of Ad26.COV2.S vaccination and SARS-CoV-2 variants. Study-wide background: Among those in the COV1001 Ad26.COV2.S trial arm was the donor.

Regarding treatment: 19 received Ad26.COV2.S at low or high dose, single or two shots; roughly 5 received placebo; per-sample allocation not given. Samples came from day 63 after the first vaccine or placebo injection. An Ad26 vector expressing Wuhan-strain SARS-CoV-2 spike constituted the vaccine. Note on this clone: Antigen unknown.

Generated by immunoSEQ multiplex PCR, the TCRdb table keeps only in-frame clones and is missing some. The sample gives about 320,000 clones, about 90% of which show up once; over 5% is in the top ten. The CDR3 covers 12 residues. V was pared by 11 bases and J by 0 bases, with 10 bases between. CDR1 and CDR2 from the germline V gene are SGHTA and FQGNSA. Study-wide results and caveats: Considerable breadth of spike-specific CD8+ and CD4+ T cell responses has reportedly been documented following vaccination. Similar non-spike TCR breadth was seen in vaccine and placebo recipients.

The sequencing here drew on peripheral blood, taken in a trial of Ad26.COV2.S vaccine versus placebo. This chain joins TRBV7-2 and TRBJ2-5, with a tentative D call TRBD2 (5 bases). The TCR was taken from a person between 18 and 60 years old who received the Ad26.COV2.S COVID-19 vaccine or a placebo. For the CDR3, the DNA is TGTGCCGGAGGTTTGTACCAAGAGACCCAGTACTTC. Its protein is CAGGLYQETQYF.